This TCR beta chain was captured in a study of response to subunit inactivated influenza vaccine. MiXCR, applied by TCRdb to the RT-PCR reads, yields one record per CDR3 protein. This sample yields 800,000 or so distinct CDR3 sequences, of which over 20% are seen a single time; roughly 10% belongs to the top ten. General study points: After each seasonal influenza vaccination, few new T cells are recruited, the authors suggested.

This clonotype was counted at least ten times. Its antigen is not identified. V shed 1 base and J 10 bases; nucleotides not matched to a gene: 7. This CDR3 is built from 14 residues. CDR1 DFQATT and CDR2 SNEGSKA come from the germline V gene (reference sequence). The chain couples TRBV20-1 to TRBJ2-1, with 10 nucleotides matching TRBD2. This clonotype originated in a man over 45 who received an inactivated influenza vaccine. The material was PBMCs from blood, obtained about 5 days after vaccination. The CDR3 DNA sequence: TGCAGTGCTAGAGGTAGCGGGGGGCCACGGGAGCAGTTCTTC. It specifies CSARGSGGPREQFF.